One sample yielded the 23 T cell receptor beta chains listed below, sequenced in a study of early T cells in non-severe SARS-CoV-2 infection. TCRdb called the 5' RACE reads again in MiXCR, with one record for every CDR3 protein. The sample has about 50,000 distinct CDR3 sequences, 7.5% to 10% seen once. The sample taken for sequencing was whole blood. These receptors all stem from an adult who was a healthcare worker with PCR-confirmed SARS-CoV-2 infection or an uninfected control (not recorded which).

At least ten counts were recorded for this clonotype. The chain employs TRBV12-3 or TRBV12-4 and TRBJ1-2, with TRBD1 matching over 10 bases. V lost 8 bases to trimming and J lost 8 bases; unmatched junction nucleotides: 11. The length of the CDR3 is 14 residues. The CDR3 sequence is CASPLRTGGDGYTF. CDR3 nucleotide sequence: TGTGCCAGCCCCTTAAGGACAGGGGGGGACGGCTACACCTTC.

Ten or more counts support this clonotype. The chain employs TRBV20-1 and TRBJ2-4; D is perhaps TRBD2 (6 bases). This CDR3 contains 13 residues. Trimming took 3 bases from V and 3 from J, leaving 9 bases between them. CDR1 is DFQATT, CDR2 SNEGSKA, per germline (reference sequence). The CDR3 loop reads CSASEAGKNIQYF. CDR3 coding DNA: TGCAGTGCTAGTGAAGCGGGCAAAAACATTCAGTACTTC.

This clonotype was detected only once. The CDR3 ends on some other residue instead of the conserved phenylalanine or tryptophan, so this is likely a read error. This rearrangement joins TRBV28 to TRBJ2-3; D is tentatively TRBD1 or TRBD2 (7 bases each). Germline CDR1 reads MDHEN; CDR2 reads SYDVKM. V lost 6 bases and J lost 5, with 15 bases in between. The CDR3 length is 14 residues. This chain's CDR3 is CASRHQGGEDTQYL. The CDR3 DNA reads as TGTGCCAGCAGGCATCAGGGGGGGGAAGATACGCAGTATTTA.

This clonotype was seen many times. This rearrangement joins TRBV29-1 to TRBJ2-5; tentative D call: TRBD2 (5 bases). The CDR3 has 11 residues. The germline CDR1 and CDR2 sequences are SQVTM and ANQGSEA. With 7 bases removed from V and 5 bases from J, the gap between germline ends came to 11 bases. The CDR3 region has the DNA TGCAGCGCAACTAGTGGTGAGACCCAGTACTTC. Its protein is CSATSGETQYF.

This clonotype has at least ten counts. V and J are TRBV5-4 and TRBJ2-5; possibly TRBD2 for D (6 bases). Per the germline V gene, CDR1 is SGHNT and CDR2 is YYREEE (reference sequence). V dropped 3 bases and J dropped 5 bases, with 32 bases sitting between them. The CDR3 consists of 20 residues. For the CDR3, the DNA is TGTGCCAGCAGCTCCGCCGGGACTTTCGCACGCCTGCAACCGGGGGAGACCCAGTACTTC. Protein: CASSSAGTFARLQPGETQYF.

The rearrangement joins TRBV7-2 to TRBJ2-7, with TRBD2 matching over 8 bases. CDR1 is SGHTA, CDR2 FQGNSA, per germline. The junction had 8 bases not matched to a gene; V was cut back by 4 bases and J by 3 bases. The CDR3 is 15 residues long. CDR3 region: CASSYQAGAFYEQYF. In DNA form, the CDR3 reads TGTGCCAGCAGCTACCAAGCGGGAGCGTTCTACGAGCAGTACTTC.

The chain couples TRBV18 to TRBJ1-1; 7 nucleotides match TRBD1. The CDR3 extends over 17 amino acids. J was trimmed by 1 base and V by 5 bases; bases with no gene match: 13. Germline V gene data show CDR1 as KGHSH and CDR2 as LQKENI. CDR3 loop: CASSGPGQRDQNTEAFF. DNA for the CDR3: TGTGCCAGCTCAGGGCCGGGACAGAGAGACCAGAACACTGAAGCTTTCTTT. Full variable domain (remainder filled in from reference TRBV18 and TRBJ1-1): NAGVMQNPRHLVRRRGQEARLRCSPMKGHSHVYWYRQLPEEGLKFMVYLQKENIIDESGMPKERFSAEFPKEGPSILRIQQVVRGDSAAYFCASSGPGQRDQNTEAFFGQGTRLTVV.

This clonotype was seen ten or more times. The rearrangement joins TRBV6-5 to TRBJ1-4; D uncertain. The CDR3 totals 14 residues. Germline V gene sequence: CDR1 MNHEY, CDR2 SVGAGI. V dropped 2 bases and J dropped 8 bases, with 12 bases sitting between them. CDR3 nucleotides: TGTGCCAGCAGTTACGGGGAGGGAAGGGAAAAACTGTTTTTT. Protein: CASSYGEGREKLFF.

A single count supports this clonotype. V gene TRBV27 combines with J gene TRBJ2-7, with 7 bases identical to TRBD1. V lost 5 bases to trimming and J lost 1 base; unmatched junction nucleotides: 5. The CDR3 runs to 14 residues. Germline lookup yields CDR1 MNHEY and CDR2 SMNVEV (reference sequence). CDR3 DNA: TGTGCCAGCAGTATGACAGGGCTTTCCTACGAGCAGTACTTC. Encoded protein: CASSMTGLSYEQYF.

The chain recombines TRBV10-3 with TRBJ1-1; no clear D gene. Trimming pared 4 bases from V and 2 bases from J, leaving 8 bases between. The V gene's germline CDR1 is ENHRY and CDR2 SYGVKD. This CDR3 has 13 residues. This CDR3 reads CAISGERNTEAFF. The CDR3 region has the DNA TGTGCCATCAGTGGGGAGAGAAACACTGAAGCTTTCTTT.

This clonotype came up a few times. J is TRBJ2-1 and V is TRBV7-2; D remains ambiguous. Deletions cut 1 base from V and 4 bases from J, with 11 bases between. Germline loops: CDR1 SGHTA, CDR2 FQGNSA. The CDR3 spans 15 residues. CDR3 region: CASSLGRNFYNEQFF. The CDR3 region has the DNA TGTGCCAGCAGCTTAGGAAGGAACTTTTACAATGAGCAGTTCTTC. Drawing the rest from reference TRBV7-2 and TRBJ2-1, the complete variable domain is GAGVSQSPSNKVTEKGKDVELRCDPISGHTALYWYRQSLGQGLEFLIYFQGNSAPDKSGLPSDRFSAERTGGSVSTLTIQRTQQEDSAVYLCASSLGRNFYNEQFFGPGTRLTVL.

This clonotype was recorded at least ten times. For the CDR3, the DNA is TGCGCCAGCAGCCAGGGGCTGGGACAGACTAATTCACCCCTCCACTTT. Translating gives CASSQGLGQTNSPLHF. The chain combines TRBV4-1 with TRBJ1-6; TRBD1 matches 7 bases. Trimming removed 3 bases from V and 6 bases from J; junction bases left unmatched: 8. The germline gives CDR1 MGHRA, CDR2 YSYEKL. The CDR3 loop spans 16 amino acids.

This clonotype came up many times. The chain combines TRBV2 with TRBJ2-7; D possibly corresponds to TRBD1 (5 bases). This CDR3 is built from 12 residues. The germline V and J ends were trimmed by 6 bases and 3 bases, with 9 bases remaining between them. Per the germline V gene, CDR1 is SNHLY and CDR2 is FYNNEI. The CDR3 sequence: CASRQGFYEQYF. CDR3 coding DNA: TGTGCCAGCAGGCAGGGTTTCTACGAGCAGTACTTC.

At least ten counts were recorded for this clonotype. The rearrangement uses TRBV28 and TRBJ2-1; unclear D gene. In germline, CDR1 is MDHEN, CDR2 SYDVKM. Trimming removed 2 bases at V and 5 bases at J, with 7 bases between. The CDR3 contains 13 residues. In DNA, the CDR3 is TGTGCCAGCAGTTTAGGGTCCAACAATGAGCAGTTCTTC. Protein: CASSLGSNNEQFF.

The table lists this clonotype with a few counts. The chain recombines TRBV10-3 with TRBJ2-2; 7 bases are shared with TRBD1. Germline CDR1 ENHRY, CDR2 SYGVKD. The CDR3 runs 14 residues. V dropped 2 bases and J dropped 6; count of bases not matched to a gene: 3. The CDR3 region is CAISERTGPGELFF. The CDR3 bases are TGTGCCATCAGTGAGCGGACAGGTCCCGGGGAGCTGTTTTTT.

This clonotype showed up just a few times. The gene calls are TRBV10-3 and TRBJ2-7; D is unresolved. This CDR3 spans 15 amino acids. Per the germline V gene, CDR1 is ENHRY and CDR2 is SYGVKD. V lost 10 bases, J lost 3 bases, and 22 bases lay in between. DNA for the CDR3: TGTGCCACGTCTTTTTCCACTGGTCGTGACTACGAGCAGTACTTC. This gives the protein CATSFSTGRDYEQYF.

This clonotype was seen only a few times. The gene calls are TRBV20-1 and TRBJ2-2, with unresolved D. The length of the CDR3 is 16 residues. The V gene's germline CDR1 is DFQATT and CDR2 SNEGSKA (reference sequence). Between the trimmed V and J ends, which lost 0 bases and 7 bases, there was a span of 18 bases. The CDR3: CSARDRARGGHGELFF. The CDR3 bases are TGCAGTGCTAGAGATCGGGCAAGAGGTGGTCACGGGGAGCTGTTTTTT.

The chain employs TRBV2 and TRBJ1-2; D is perhaps TRBD1 (6 bases). CDR3 length: 18 residues. The germline V gene has CDR1 SNHLY and CDR2 FYNNEI. Trimming cost V 4 bases and J 4 bases, with 25 bases left between them. This CDR3 is CASSGGRVDSLYRYGYTF. In nucleotides, the CDR3 is TGTGCCAGCAGTGGAGGTAGGGTGGACAGCCTTTACCGCTATGGCTACACCTTC.

This clonotype was recorded at least ten times. V and J are TRBV4-2 and TRBJ2-5, with D perhaps matching TRBD1 or TRBD2 (5 bases each). The CDR3 loop spans 18 amino acids. V lost 4 bases, J lost 5 bases, and 26 bases lay in between. Germline assignment: CDR1 LGHNA and CDR2 YNFKEQ. The CDR3 spells CASSPRPGAKNRFETQYF. Written as DNA, the CDR3 is TGTGCCAGCAGCCCCCGACCCGGGGCGAAAAATAGATTCGAGACCCAGTACTTC.

This clonotype was detected ten times or more. The V and J genes are TRBV7-9 and TRBJ2-3, with TRBD2 matching 14 bases. The CDR3 length is 16 residues. V gave up 4 bases and J gave up 11 bases; unmatched junction bases: 11. Germline loops: CDR1 SEHNR, CDR2 FQNEAQ (reference sequence). The CDR3 DNA sequence: TGTGCCAGCAGCTCTTCGGGACTAGCGGGGGCCGGTGGGCAGTATTTT. Its translation is CASSSSGLAGAGGQYF.

V and J are TRBV6-5 and TRBJ1-5, with D possibly being TRBD1 (6 bases). V lost 8 bases and J lost 3, with 17 bases in between. Germline V gives CDR1 MNHEY, CDR2 SVGAGI. This CDR3 is built from 15 residues. CDR3 region: CASAQQGGLNQPQHF. The DNA of the CDR3 is TGTGCCAGCGCTCAACAGGGTGGTCTCAATCAGCCCCAGCATTTT.

The V gene is TRBV28, the J gene TRBJ2-6, with 7 bases aligning to TRBD2. Trimming took 2 bases from V and 3 from J; bases not matched to a gene: 7. The CDR3 is 17 residues long. Germline CDR1 is MDHEN and CDR2 is SYDVKM. The CDR3 loop reads CASSLLWTRNGANVLTF. For the CDR3, the DNA is TGTGCCAGCAGTTTACTTTGGACTAGAAATGGGGCCAACGTCCTGACTTTC.

This clonotype came up many times. V and J are TRBV9 and TRBJ1-5; D ambiguous. Germline assignment: CDR1 SGDLS and CDR2 YYNGEE. Deletions cut 0 bases from V and 4 bases from J, with 5 bases between. The length of the CDR3 is 13 residues. CDR3 sequence reads: CASSVAENQPQHF. The CDR3 DNA sequence: TGTGCCAGCAGCGTAGCGGAAAATCAGCCCCAGCATTTT.